These 8 T cell receptor beta chains were all obtained from the same sample, sequenced in a study of T cell responses to AZD1222 COVID-19 vaccine. Assay: immunoSEQ multiplex PCR; the TCRdb copy retains only in-frame clones and omits some. The sample yields roughly 110,000 clones, around 87% seen once. Sequences were derived from peripheral blood, sampled on day 0 of AZD1222 vaccination. The source is an adult in good health.

The chain joins TRBV25-1 to TRBJ1-3; 12 bases are shared with TRBD1. The V and J ends lost 4 bases and 2 bases, in that order; junction bases with no gene match: 0. This CDR3 region has 15 residues. From germline, CDR1 is MGHDK and CDR2 SYGVNS. CDR3 amino acids: CASSGDRGPGNTIYF. The CDR3 DNA sequence: TGTGCCAGCAGTGGGGACAGGGGGCCTGGAAACACCATATATTTT. Variable domain in full (rest from reference TRBV25-1 and TRBJ1-3): EADIYQTPRYLVIGTGKKITLECSQTMGHDKMYWYQQDPGMELHLIHYSYGVNSTEKGDLSSESTVSRIRTEHFPLTLESARPSHTSQYLCASSGDRGPGNTIYFGEGSWLTVV.

The chain carries TRBV2 and TRBJ1-2; D is unclear. This CDR3 comprises 12 residues. Germline V gives CDR1 SNHLY, CDR2 FYNNEI. V lost 11 bases and J 6 bases, leaving 16 bases between the germline ends. The CDR3 nucleotides read TGTGCCGAAGGACGCGGCTTCGATGGCTACACCTTC. Protein sequence: CAEGRGFDGYTF.

The rearrangement joins TRBV5-1 to TRBJ1-4, with D unclear. Germline V gene data show CDR1 as SGHRS and CDR2 as YFSETQ. This CDR3 is 14 amino acids long. V was trimmed by 4 bases and J by 2 bases, leaving 9 bases between them. DNA of the CDR3: TGCGCCAGCAGCGTGGGAGGTACTAATGAAAAACTGTTTTTT. It translates to CASSVGGTNEKLFF.

Only a few counts were recorded for this clone. This chain links TRBV6-6 with TRBJ2-2, with TRBD2 identical over 7 bases. V shed 5 bases and J 1 base; nucleotides not matched to a gene: 7. Germline CDR1 is MNHNY and CDR2 is SVGAGI (reference sequence). The CDR3 length is 16 residues. The DNA of the CDR3 is TGTGCCAGCAGTGGCCGACTAGCCCAGAACACCGGGGAGCTGTTTTTT. Its translation: CASSGRLAQNTGELFF.

Here the CDR3 DNA reads TGTGCCAGCAGAAGGACAGGGGCGAATGAAAAACTGTTTTTT. As protein: CASRRTGANEKLFF. The chain couples TRBV28 to TRBJ1-4; 9 bases align to TRBD1. Germline loops: CDR1 MDHEN, CDR2 SYDVKM. The CDR3 length is 14 residues. V dropped 6 bases and J dropped 5; count of bases not matched to a gene: 4.

This chain joins TRBV27 and TRBJ1-5; D possibly corresponds to TRBD1 (6 bases). V dropped 6 bases and J dropped 4 bases, with 10 bases sitting between them. Germline CDR1 is MNHEY and CDR2 is SMNVEV (reference sequence). The CDR3 has 13 amino acids. CDR3 protein: CASSYRENQPQHF. The CDR3 DNA reads as TGTGCCAGCAGCTACAGGGAGAATCAGCCCCAGCATTTT.

The V gene is TRBV7-2, the J gene TRBJ2-1, with D maybe TRBD2 (6 bases). The CDR3 consists of 15 residues. Germline V gives CDR1 SGHTA, CDR2 FQGNSA. V lost 4 bases, J lost 4 bases, and 14 bases lay in between. The CDR3 bases are TGTGCCAGCAGCTCCGGGGGACTGAAATACAATGAGCAGTTCTTC. Encoded protein: CASSSGGLKYNEQFF.

The chain recombines TRBV5-3 with TRBJ2-7; TRBD1 aligns across 10 bases. TRBV5-3 is an ORF; its function is uncertain. The length of the CDR3 is 16 residues. V lost 0 bases, J lost 6 bases, and 9 bases stayed unmatched. Here the CDR3 reads CARSLDFRDRGREQYF. CDR3 nucleotide sequence: TGTGCCAGAAGCTTGGATTTTCGTGACAGGGGGCGCGAGCAGTACTTC.